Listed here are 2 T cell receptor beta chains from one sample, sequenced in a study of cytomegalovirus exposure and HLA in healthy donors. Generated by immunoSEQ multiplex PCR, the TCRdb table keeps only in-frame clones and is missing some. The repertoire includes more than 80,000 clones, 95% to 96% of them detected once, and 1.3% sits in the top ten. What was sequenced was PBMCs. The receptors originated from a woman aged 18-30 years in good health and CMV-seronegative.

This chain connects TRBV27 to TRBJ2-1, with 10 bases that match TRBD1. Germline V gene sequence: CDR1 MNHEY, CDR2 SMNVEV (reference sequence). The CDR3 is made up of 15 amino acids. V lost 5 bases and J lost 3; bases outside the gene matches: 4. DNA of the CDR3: TGTGCCAGCAGTCCTCGGACAGGGGGCTACAATGAGCAGTTCTTC. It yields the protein CASSPRTGGYNEQFF.

The CDR3 region has the DNA TGTGCCAGCTCACCCGCCGCACAGGGGGTGCATGAGCAGTTCTTC. This sequence encodes CASSPAAQGVHEQFF. V gene TRBV18 combines with J gene TRBJ2-1; 8 bases are a match to TRBD1. Germline V gene data show CDR1 as KGHSH and CDR2 as LQKENI. The CDR3 sequence is 15 residues long. J gave up 8 bases and V 3 bases, and 9 bases lay outside the gene matches.